The 18 T cell receptor beta chains presented below share a single source sample, sequenced in a study of tumor and adjacent non-tumor tissue in lung cancer. TCRbeta libraries were built with three rounds of nested PCR, modified from ARM-PCR. TCRdb reprocessed the multiplex PCR reads with MiXCR, giving one entry per CDR3 protein. Among more than 95,000 distinct CDR3 sequences listed, roughly 67% were seen once. This sample's RNA came from whole unsorted tissue. The source material was lung tumor tissue. The receptor set was obtained from a man younger than 40 with non-small cell lung cancer.

This clonotype was counted only a few times. This CDR3 is missing its conserved last phenylalanine or tryptophan, likely due to a read error. The chain joins TRBV20-1 to TRBJ2-5; D is uncertain. The CDR3 is 14 amino acids. Per the germline V gene, CDR1 is DFQATT and CDR2 is SNEGSKA (reference sequence). The CDR3 here is CRARPYFSLEGQYS. CDR3 bases: TGCAGAGCTAGACCCTACTTCTCCCTGGAAGGGCAGTACTCC.

About this clonotype itself: Here the CDR3 omits its conserved ending phenylalanine or tryptophan, so a read error is the likely source. V usage is TRBV12-3 or TRBV12-4 and J usage is TRBJ1-2, with D possibly being TRBD1 (5 bases). The CDR3 runs to 11 residues. The CDR3 is CASNVGTGYTL. For the CDR3, the DNA is TGCGCCAGCAATGTAGGGACTGGCTACACCTTA.

In its sample, this clonotype is medium-sized (0.01 to 0.1%). The V call is TRBV20-1, the J call TRBJ2-1; 9 positions match TRBD1. Germline CDR1 reads DFQATT; CDR2 reads SNEGSKA (reference sequence). The CDR3 contains 13 residues. V gave up 6 bases and J gave up 7 bases; unmatched junction bases: 7. The CDR3 DNA reads TGCAGTGCCCGACGACAGGGGGGAAATGAGCAGTTCTTC. Amino acids: CSARRQGGNEQFF.

This clonotype was recorded at least ten times. The chain recombines TRBV5-6 with TRBJ2-6; D unclear. The CDR3 loop spans 20 amino acids. Trimming took 1 base from V and 1 from J, leaving 21 bases between them. Germline V CDR1 and CDR2: SGHDT, YYEEEE. This CDR3 is CASSLRWNSDLLSGANVLTF. The CDR3 DNA sequence: TGTGCCAGCAGCTTGAGGTGGAACAGTGACTTATTATCTGGGGCCAACGTCCTGACTTTC.

As concerns this clonotype: A read error may explain this, as a much larger clone is one base away. This sequence joins TRBV20-1 and TRBJ2-3; TRBD1 matches 9 bases. The CDR3 has 13 residues. The germline gives CDR1 DFQATT, CDR2 SNEGSKA (reference sequence). The J segment lost 3 bases and the V segment lost 7 bases, leaving 5 bases of the junction unmatched. CDR3 DNA sequence: TGCAGTGTCACGGGACAGGGAACAGATACGCAGTATTTT. Amino acid sequence: CSVTGQGTDTQYF.

Details on this clonotype: Compared with germline, one end of the junction differs, possibly owing to a read error. The V call is TRBV11-2, the J call TRBJ2-3; possible D gene TRBD1, 6 bases. The CDR3 extends over 14 amino acids. Germline loops: CDR1 SGHAT, CDR2 FQNNGV. The CDR3 loop is CTSSLLGRGDTRYF. CDR3 DNA sequence: TGTACCAGCAGCTTATTGGGCAGGGGAGATACGCGGTATTTT.

There are a few counts of this clonotype. A much larger clonotype is one base distant, so this may be a read error. The rearrangement joins TRBV29-1 to TRBJ2-1; no definite D call. Germline CDR1 reads SQVTM; CDR2 reads ANQGSEA. CDR3 size: 14 residues. Trimming removed 3 bases from V and 0 bases from J, with 9 bases in between. CDR3 sequence: CSVEVGLSYNEQFF. CDR3 in DNA: TGCAGCGTTGAGGTGGGCCTCTCCTACAATGAGCAGTTCTTC.

This clonotype was seen at least ten times. The chain carries TRBV30 and TRBJ2-7; D is perhaps TRBD1 (5 bases). The CDR3 runs 11 residues. Germline V CDR1 and CDR2: GTSNPN, SVGIG (reference sequence). V lost 6 bases and J lost 2, with 8 bases in between. DNA for the CDR3: TGTGCCTGCGACAGAACCTACGAGCAGTACTTC. It codes for CACDRTYEQYF.

Note on this clonotype: This may arise from a read error, as a much more abundant clone is one base away. The chain employs TRBV20-1 and TRBJ1-2; possibly TRBD1 for D (6 bases). The V end lost 6 bases, the J end lost 4 bases, and 21 bases lay between the germline ends. The germline gives CDR1 DFQATT, CDR2 SNEGSKA (reference sequence). This CDR3 is 15 amino acids long. The chain's CDR3 is CSAKELTGNVYGYTF. The CDR3 DNA reads TGCAGTGCGAAAGAATTGACAGGAAATGTCTATGGCTACACCTTC.

About this clonotype: In this CDR3 the conserved last residue, phenylalanine or tryptophan, is missing, so a read error is likely. The chain employs TRBV4-2 and TRBJ2-4; tentative D call: TRBD2 (7 bases). The CDR3 covers 16 residues. The V gene's germline CDR1 is LGHNA and CDR2 YNFKEQ. This CDR3 reads CASSQGGGPAKNIQYL. Written as DNA, the CDR3 is TGTGCTAGCAGCCAAGGGGGAGGGCCGGCCAAAAACATTCAGTACTTA.

Worth noting for this clonotype: Mismatch with germline at one junction end may stem from a read error. The V call is TRBV12-3 or TRBV12-4, the J call TRBJ1-4, with TRBD1 as a possible D gene (6 bases). CDR3 length: 14 residues. The CDR3 DNA is TGTGCCAGTAGTTCAGCAGGGGCGGGGGAAAAACTGTTTTTT. It translates to CASSSAGAGEKLFF.

This clonotype was seen at least ten times. This rearrangement joins TRBV20-1 to TRBJ1-1; D possibly corresponds to TRBD1 (5 bases). V was trimmed by 2 bases and J by 0 bases, leaving 7 bases between them. From germline, CDR1 is DFQATT and CDR2 SNEGSKA (reference sequence). The CDR3 is made up of 13 amino acids. CDR3 residues: CSARQDMNTEAFF. CDR3 sequence (DNA): TGCAGTGCTAGACAGGACATGAACACTGAAGCTTTCTTT.

Comments on this clonotype: One junction end does not reproduce the germline sequence, and a read error may be involved. V gene TRBV20-1 combines with J gene TRBJ1-2; 11 nucleotides align to TRBD1. The germline gives CDR1 DFQATT, CDR2 SNEGSKA (reference sequence). The CDR3 consists of 13 residues. The CDR3 DNA sequence: TGCAGTACTCCCGAGGACAGGGGGCATGGATACACCTTC. It specifies CSTPEDRGHGYTF.

This clonotype has a count of ten or more. V usage is TRBV6-1 and J usage is TRBJ2-2, with TRBD2 as a possible D gene (6 bases). The CDR3 contains 16 residues. Trimming cost V 0 bases and J 5 bases, with 13 bases left between them. Germline lookup yields CDR1 MNHNS and CDR2 SASEGT. The CDR3 reads CASSEAAGSGTGELFF. As DNA, the CDR3 is TGTGCCAGCAGTGAAGCTGCCGGGAGTGGGACCGGGGAGCTGTTTTTT.

Concerning this clonotype itself: The CDR3 carries no conserved terminal phenylalanine or tryptophan, so it likely arises from a read error. The DNA is left out, because the CDR3 cannot be placed on it with certainty; the CDR3 is given as TCRdb lists it. This sequence joins TRBV20-1 and TRBJ1-2. Per germline, CDR1 DFQATT and CDR2 SNEGSKA (reference sequence). The CDR3 is 14 residues long, ends included. CDR3 protein: CSARAAGGGGGYTC.

This clonotype was counted many times. The rearrangement joins TRBV12-3 or TRBV12-4 to TRBJ2-3; D remains ambiguous. V was clipped by 5 bases and J by 3 bases, with 3 bases between them. The CDR3 length is 11 residues. CDR3 protein: CASSDTDTQYF. In DNA, the CDR3 is TGTGCCAGCAGTGATACAGATACGCAGTATTTT.

In the case of this clonotype: An end of the junction differs from the germline gene, which may be a read error. The V call is TRBV12-3 or TRBV12-4, the J call TRBJ2-7, with a possible D match to TRBD2 (6 bases). This CDR3 has 13 amino acids. In DNA, the CDR3 is TGTGCCAGCAGTTCTTGCGGGATCTACAAGCAGTACTTC. Amino acid sequence: CASSSCGIYKQYF.

This chain links TRBV5-4 with TRBJ2-3; 15 bases line up with TRBD2. CDR1 is SGHNT and CDR2 is YYREEE in the germline V gene (reference sequence). With V trimmed by 5 bases and J by 4 bases, 11 bases remained unmatched. The CDR3 extends over 18 amino acids. DNA of the CDR3: TGTGCCAGCAGTTTTGGACTAGCGGGGGGGCCAGGGTCAGATACGCAGTATTTT. This sequence encodes CASSFGLAGGPGSDTQYF.